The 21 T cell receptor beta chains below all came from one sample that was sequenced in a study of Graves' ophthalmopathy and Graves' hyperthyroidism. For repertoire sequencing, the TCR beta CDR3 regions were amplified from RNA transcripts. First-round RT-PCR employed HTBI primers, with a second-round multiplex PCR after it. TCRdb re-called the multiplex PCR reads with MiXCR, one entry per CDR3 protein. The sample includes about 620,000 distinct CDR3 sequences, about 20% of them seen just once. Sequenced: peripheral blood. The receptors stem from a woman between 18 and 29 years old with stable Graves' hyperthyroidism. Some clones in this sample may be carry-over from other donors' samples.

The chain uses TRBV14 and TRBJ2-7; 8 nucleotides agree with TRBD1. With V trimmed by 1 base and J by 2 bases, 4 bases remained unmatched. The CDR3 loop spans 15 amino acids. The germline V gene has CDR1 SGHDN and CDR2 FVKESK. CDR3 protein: CASSQADRVPYEQYF. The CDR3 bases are TGTGCCAGCAGCCAAGCGGACAGGGTGCCCTACGAGCAGTACTTC.

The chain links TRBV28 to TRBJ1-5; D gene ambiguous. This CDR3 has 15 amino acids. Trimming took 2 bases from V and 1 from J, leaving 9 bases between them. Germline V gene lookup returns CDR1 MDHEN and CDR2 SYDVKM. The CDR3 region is CASSLGDHSNQPQHF. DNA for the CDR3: TGTGCCAGCAGTTTAGGGGATCACAGCAATCAGCCCCAGCATTTT.

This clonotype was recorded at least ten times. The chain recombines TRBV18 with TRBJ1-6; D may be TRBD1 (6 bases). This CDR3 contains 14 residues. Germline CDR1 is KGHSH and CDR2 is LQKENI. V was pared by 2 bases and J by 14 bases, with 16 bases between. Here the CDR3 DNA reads TGTGCCAGCTCACCAGGACAGCCCCTGGGAACCCTCCACTTT. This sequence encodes CASSPGQPLGTLHF.

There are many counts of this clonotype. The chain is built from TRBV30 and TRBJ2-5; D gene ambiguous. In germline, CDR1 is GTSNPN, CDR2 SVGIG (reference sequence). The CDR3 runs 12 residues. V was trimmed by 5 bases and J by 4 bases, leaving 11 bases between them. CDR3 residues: CAWETLLETQYF. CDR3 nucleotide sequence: TGTGCCTGGGAGACGCTTTTAGAGACCCAGTACTTC.

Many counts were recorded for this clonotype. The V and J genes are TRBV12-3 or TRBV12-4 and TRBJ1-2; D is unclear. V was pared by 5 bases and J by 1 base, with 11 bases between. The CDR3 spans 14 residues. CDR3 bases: TGTGCCAGCAGTAATAGGATAGTTAACTATGGCTACACCTTC. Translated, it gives CASSNRIVNYGYTF.

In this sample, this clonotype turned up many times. The CDR3 loop is CASSLAAGQGAWYGYTF. Written as DNA, the CDR3 is TGTGCCAGCAGTTTAGCCGCGGGACAGGGGGCTTGGTATGGCTACACCTTC. The chain employs TRBV12-3 or TRBV12-4 and TRBJ1-2, with 12 bases identical to TRBD1. The CDR3 has 17 amino acids. The V segment lost 0 bases and the J segment 5 bases; nucleotides outside the gene matches: 7.

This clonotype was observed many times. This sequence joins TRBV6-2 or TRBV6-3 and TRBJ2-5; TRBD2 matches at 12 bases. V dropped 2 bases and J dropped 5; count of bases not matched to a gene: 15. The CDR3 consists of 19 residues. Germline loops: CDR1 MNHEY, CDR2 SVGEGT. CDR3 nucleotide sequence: TGTGCCAGCAGTTACGCCTCCGGGACGGGGGGACTAGCGGGCGAGACCCAGTACTTC. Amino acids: CASSYASGTGGLAGETQYF.

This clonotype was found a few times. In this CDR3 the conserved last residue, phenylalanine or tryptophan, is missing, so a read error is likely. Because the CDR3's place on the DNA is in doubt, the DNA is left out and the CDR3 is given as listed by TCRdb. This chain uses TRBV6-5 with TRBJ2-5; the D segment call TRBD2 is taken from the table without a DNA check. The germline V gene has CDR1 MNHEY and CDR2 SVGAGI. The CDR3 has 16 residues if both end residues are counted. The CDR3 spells CASSYSRASGGETQNY.

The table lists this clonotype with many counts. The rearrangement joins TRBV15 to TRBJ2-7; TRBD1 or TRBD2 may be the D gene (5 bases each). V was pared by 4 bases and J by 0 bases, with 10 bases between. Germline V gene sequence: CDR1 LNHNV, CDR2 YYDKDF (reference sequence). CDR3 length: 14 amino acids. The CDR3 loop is CATSTQGVSYEQYF. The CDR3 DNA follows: TGTGCCACCAGCACCCAGGGAGTCTCCTACGAGCAGTACTTC.

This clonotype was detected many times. This CDR3 is CATSRDLGRAIETQYF. The CDR3 nucleotides read TGTGCCACCAGCAGAGATTTGGGCAGGGCGATTGAGACCCAGTACTTC. V gene TRBV15 combines with J gene TRBJ2-5; D is perhaps TRBD1 (5 bases). CDR3 size: 16 residues. V gave up 0 bases and J gave up 5 bases, with 16 bases separating them. CDR1 and CDR2 (germline): LNHNV, YYDKDF (reference sequence).

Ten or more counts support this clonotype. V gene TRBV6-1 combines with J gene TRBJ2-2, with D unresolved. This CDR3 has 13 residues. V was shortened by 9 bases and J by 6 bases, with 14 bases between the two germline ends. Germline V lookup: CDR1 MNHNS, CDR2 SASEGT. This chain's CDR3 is CASQDSAPGELFF. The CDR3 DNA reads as TGTGCCAGTCAAGATTCAGCACCCGGGGAGCTGTTTTTT.

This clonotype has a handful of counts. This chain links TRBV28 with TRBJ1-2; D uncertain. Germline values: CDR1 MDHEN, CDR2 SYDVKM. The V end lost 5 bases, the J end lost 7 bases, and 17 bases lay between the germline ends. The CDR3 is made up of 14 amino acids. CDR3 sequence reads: CASSKLRGTSGYTF. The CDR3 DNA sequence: TGTGCCAGCAGTAAACTTCGAGGAACTTCTGGCTACACCTTC.

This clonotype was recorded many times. CDR3 protein: CASSSWTGGQGYTF. The CDR3 coding sequence is TGCGCCAGCAGCTCATGGACAGGGGGGCAGGGCTACACCTTC. This chain joins TRBV5-1 and TRBJ1-2; TRBD1 matches at 10 bases. The length of the CDR3 is 14 residues. Germline loops: CDR1 SGHRS, CDR2 YFSETQ. The V gene end was trimmed by 3 bases and the J gene end by 8 bases; junction bases not matched to a gene: 7.

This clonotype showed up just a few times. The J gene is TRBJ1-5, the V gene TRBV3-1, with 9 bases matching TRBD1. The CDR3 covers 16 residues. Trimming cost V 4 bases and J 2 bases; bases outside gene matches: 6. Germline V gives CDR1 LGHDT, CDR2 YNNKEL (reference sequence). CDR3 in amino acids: CASSPRQGGRNQPQHF. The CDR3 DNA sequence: TGTGCCAGCAGCCCCAGACAGGGGGGTCGCAATCAGCCCCAGCATTTT.

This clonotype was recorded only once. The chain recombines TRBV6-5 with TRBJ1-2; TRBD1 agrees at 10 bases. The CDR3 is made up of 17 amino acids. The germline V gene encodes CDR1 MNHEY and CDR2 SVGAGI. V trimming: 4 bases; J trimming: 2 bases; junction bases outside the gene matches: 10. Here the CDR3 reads CASSSFGTGDFNYGYTF. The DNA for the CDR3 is TGTGCCAGCAGTTCCTTCGGGACAGGGGATTTCAACTATGGCTACACCTTC.

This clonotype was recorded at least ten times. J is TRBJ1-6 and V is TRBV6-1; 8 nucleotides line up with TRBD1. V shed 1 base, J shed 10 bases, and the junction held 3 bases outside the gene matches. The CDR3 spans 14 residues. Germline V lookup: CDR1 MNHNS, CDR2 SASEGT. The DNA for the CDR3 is TGTGCCAGCAGTGAAGGACAGGGGATATCACCCCTCCACTTT. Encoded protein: CASSEGQGISPLHF.

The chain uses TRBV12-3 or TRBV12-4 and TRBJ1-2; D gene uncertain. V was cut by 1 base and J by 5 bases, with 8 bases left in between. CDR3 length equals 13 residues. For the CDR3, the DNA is TGTGCCAGCAGTTTAGTAAGAGAGTATGGCTACACCTTC. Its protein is CASSLVREYGYTF.

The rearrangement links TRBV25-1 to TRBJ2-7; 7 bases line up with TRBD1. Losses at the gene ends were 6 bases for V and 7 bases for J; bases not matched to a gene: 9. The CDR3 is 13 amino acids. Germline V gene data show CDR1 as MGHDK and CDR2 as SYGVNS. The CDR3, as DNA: TGTGCCAGCAGCCAGACAGGGATGGGTGAGCAGTACTTC. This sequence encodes CASSQTGMGEQYF.

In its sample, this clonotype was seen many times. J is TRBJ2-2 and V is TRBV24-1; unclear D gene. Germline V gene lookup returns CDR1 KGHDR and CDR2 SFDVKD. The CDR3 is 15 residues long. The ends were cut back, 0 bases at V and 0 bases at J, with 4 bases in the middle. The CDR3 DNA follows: TGTGCCACCAGTGATTTGACAGCGAACACCGGGGAGCTGTTTTTT. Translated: CATSDLTANTGELFF.

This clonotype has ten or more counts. Here the CDR3 DNA reads TGTGCCAGCAGCGGACAGGTAATTGAAGCTTTCTTT. Its protein product is CASSGQVIEAFF. The rearrangement uses TRBV6-5 and TRBJ1-1; TRBD1 matches at 7 bases. This CDR3 is built from 12 residues. The V segment lost 6 bases and the J segment 7 bases; nucleotides outside the gene matches: 5. The germline V gene encodes CDR1 MNHEY and CDR2 SVGAGI.

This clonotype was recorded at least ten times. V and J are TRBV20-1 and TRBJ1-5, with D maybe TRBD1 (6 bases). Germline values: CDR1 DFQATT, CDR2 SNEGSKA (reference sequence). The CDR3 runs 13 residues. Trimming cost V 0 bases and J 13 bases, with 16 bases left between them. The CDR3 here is CSARDRGRALQHF. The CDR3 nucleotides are TGCAGTGCTAGAGATAGGGGGAGGGCCCTACAGCATTTT.